This entry features one TCR beta chain sequence. The target antigen is unknown. The data belong to a study of cytomegalovirus exposure and HLA in healthy donors. Broader study findings: There were fewer than 200 TCR beta chains listed as cytomegalovirus-associated.

While unrecorded immune exposures were likely, the donors were nominally healthy when sampled. The PCR had 60 Vbeta and 13 Jbeta primers. The protocol was immunoSEQ multiplex PCR, while the TCRdb copy is restricted to in-frame clones and leaves out a portion. The sample lists approximately 100,000 clones, around 74% occurring once. Germline assignment: CDR1 MDHEN and CDR2 SYDVKM. V was cut by 7 bases and J by 2 bases, with 15 bases left in between. This CDR3 spans 14 amino acids. The sequencing sample was made of PBMCs. J is TRBJ2-7 and V is TRBV28, with D possibly being TRBD1 (5 bases). This clonotype was obtained from a woman between 40 and 55 years old in good health and CMV-seronegative. This chain's CDR3 is CASTQPTAPYEQYF. The CDR3, as DNA: TGTGCCAGCACCCAACCGACAGCTCCCTACGAGCAGTACTTC.